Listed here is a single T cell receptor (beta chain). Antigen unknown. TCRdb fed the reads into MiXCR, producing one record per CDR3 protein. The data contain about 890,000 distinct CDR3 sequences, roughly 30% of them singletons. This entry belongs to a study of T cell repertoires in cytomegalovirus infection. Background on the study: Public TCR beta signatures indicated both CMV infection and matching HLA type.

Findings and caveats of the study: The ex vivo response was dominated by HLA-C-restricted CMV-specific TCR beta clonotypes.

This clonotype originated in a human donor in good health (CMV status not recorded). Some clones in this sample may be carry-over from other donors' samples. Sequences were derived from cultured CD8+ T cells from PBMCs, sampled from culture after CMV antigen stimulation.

The CDR3 DNA is TGTGCCAGCAGCTGGCGGCTGAACACTGAAGCTTTCTTT. Translated: CASSWRLNTEAFF. The chain links TRBV7-8 to TRBJ1-1; no clear D gene. Trimming removed 4 bases at V and 0 bases at J, with 6 bases between. The CDR3 totals 13 residues. The V gene's germline CDR1 is SGHVS and CDR2 FQNEAQ.